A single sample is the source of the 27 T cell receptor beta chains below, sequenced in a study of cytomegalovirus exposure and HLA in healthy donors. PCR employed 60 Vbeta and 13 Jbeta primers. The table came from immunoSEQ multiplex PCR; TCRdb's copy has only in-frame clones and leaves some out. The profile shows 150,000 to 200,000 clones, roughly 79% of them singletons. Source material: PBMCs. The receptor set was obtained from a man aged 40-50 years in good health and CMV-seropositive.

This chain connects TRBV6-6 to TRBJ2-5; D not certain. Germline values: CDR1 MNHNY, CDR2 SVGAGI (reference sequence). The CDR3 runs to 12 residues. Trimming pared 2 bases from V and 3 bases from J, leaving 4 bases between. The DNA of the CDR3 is TGTGCCAGCAGTTACCCTAAAGAGACCCAGTACTTC. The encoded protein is CASSYPKETQYF.

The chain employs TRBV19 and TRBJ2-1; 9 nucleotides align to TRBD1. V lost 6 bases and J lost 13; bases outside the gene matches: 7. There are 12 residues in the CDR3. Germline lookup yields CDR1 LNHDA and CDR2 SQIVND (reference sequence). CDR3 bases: TGTGCCAGTAGCCAAACAGGGGGCAGACAGTTCTTC. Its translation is CASSQTGGRQFF.

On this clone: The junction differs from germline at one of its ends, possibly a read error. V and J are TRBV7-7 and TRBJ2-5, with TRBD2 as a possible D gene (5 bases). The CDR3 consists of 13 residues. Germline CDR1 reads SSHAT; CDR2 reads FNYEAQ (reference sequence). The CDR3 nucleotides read TGTGCTAGCAGCCCACAAGAGGGAGCCGCCCAGTACTTC. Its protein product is CASSPQEGAAQYF. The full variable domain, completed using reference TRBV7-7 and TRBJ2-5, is GAGVSQSPRYKVTKRGQDVTLRCDPISSHATLYWYQQALGQGPEFLTYFNYEAQPDKSGLPSDRFSAERPEGSISTLTIQRTEQRDSAMYRCASSPQEGAAQYFGPGTRLLVL.

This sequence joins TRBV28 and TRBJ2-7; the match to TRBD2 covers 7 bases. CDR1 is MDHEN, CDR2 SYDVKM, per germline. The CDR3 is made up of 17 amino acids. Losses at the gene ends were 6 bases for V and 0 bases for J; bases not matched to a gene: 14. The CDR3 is CASSRARGEVISYEQYF. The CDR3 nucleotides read TGTGCCAGCAGCCGAGCCCGGGGGGAGGTCATCTCCTACGAGCAGTACTTC.

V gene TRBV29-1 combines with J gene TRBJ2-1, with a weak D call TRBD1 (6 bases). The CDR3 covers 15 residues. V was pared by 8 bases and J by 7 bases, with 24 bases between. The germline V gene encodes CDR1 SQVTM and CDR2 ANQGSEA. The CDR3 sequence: CSSWGRDTLGNEQFF. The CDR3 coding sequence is TGCAGCTCTTGGGGAAGGGACACCCTAGGGAATGAGCAGTTCTTC.

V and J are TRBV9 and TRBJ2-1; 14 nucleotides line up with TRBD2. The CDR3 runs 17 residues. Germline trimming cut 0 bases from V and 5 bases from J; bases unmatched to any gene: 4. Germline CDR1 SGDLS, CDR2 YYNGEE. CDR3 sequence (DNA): TGTGCCAGCAGCGTAGGGGGGACTAGCGGGGGAAACAATGAGCAGTTCTTC. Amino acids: CASSVGGTSGGNNEQFF.

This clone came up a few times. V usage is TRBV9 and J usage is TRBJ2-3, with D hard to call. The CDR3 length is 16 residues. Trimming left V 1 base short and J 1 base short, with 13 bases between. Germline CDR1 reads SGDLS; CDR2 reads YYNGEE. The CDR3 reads CASSVSPTQGTDTQYF. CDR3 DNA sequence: TGTGCCAGCAGCGTAAGCCCCACTCAAGGCACAGATACGCAGTATTTT. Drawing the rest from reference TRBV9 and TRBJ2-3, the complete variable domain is DSGVTQTPKHLITATGQRVTLRCSPRSGDLSVYWYQQSLDQGLQFLIQYYNGEERAKGNILERFSAQQFPDLHSELNLSSLELGDSALYFCASSVSPTQGTDTQYFGPGTRLTVL.

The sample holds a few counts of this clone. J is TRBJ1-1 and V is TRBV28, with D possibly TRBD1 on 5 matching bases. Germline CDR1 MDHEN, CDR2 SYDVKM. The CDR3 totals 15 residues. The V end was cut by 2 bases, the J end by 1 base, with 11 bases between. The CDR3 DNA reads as TGTGCCAGCAGTTTACAGGGTTGGGGGAACACTGAAGCTTTCTTT. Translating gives CASSLQGWGNTEAFF. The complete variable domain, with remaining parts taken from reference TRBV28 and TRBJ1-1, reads DVKVTQSSRYLVKRTGEKVFLECVQDMDHENMFWYRQDPGLGLRLIYFSYDVKMKEKGDIPEGYSVSREKKERFSLILESASTNQTSMYLCASSLQGWGNTEAFFGQGTRLTVV.

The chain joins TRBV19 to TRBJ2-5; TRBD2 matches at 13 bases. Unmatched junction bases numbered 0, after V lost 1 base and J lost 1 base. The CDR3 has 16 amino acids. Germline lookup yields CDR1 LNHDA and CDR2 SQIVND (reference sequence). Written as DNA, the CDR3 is TGTGCCAGTAGTATAGGGACTAGCGGGAGCCAAGAGACCCAGTACTTC. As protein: CASSIGTSGSQETQYF.

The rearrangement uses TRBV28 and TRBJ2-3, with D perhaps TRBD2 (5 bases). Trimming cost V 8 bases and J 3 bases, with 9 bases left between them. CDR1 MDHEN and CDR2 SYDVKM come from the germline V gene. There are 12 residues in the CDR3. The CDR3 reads CASGLLTDTQYF. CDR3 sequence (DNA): TGTGCCAGCGGACTTCTAACAGATACGCAGTATTTT.

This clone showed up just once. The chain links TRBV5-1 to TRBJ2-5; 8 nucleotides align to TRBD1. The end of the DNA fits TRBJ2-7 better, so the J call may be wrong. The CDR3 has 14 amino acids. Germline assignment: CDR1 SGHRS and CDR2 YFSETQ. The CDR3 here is CASSSGQALYEQYF. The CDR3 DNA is TGCGCCAGCAGCTCGGGACAGGCCCTCTACGAGCAGTACTTC.

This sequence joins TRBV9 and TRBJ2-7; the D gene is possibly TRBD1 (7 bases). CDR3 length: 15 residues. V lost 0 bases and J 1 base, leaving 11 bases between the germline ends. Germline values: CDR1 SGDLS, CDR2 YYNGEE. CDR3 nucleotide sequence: TGTGCCAGCAGCGTAGAACCAGGGGGGTCCTACGAGCAGTACTTC. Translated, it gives CASSVEPGGSYEQYF.

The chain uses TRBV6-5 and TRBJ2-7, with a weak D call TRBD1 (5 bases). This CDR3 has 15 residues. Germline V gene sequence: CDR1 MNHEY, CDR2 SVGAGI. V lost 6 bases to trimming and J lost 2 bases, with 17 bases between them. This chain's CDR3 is CASRETTEDTYEQYF. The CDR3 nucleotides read TGTGCCAGCAGAGAAACGACAGAGGATACCTACGAGCAGTACTTC.

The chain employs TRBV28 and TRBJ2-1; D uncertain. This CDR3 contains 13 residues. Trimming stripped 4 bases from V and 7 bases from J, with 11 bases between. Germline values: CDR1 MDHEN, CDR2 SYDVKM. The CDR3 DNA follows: TGTGCCAGCAGTTCCCCTCCTTTTAATGAGCAGTTCTTC. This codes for CASSSPPFNEQFF.

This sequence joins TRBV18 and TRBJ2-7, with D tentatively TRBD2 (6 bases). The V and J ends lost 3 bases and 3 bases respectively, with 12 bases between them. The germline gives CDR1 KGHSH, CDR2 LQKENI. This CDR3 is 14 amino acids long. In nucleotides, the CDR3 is TGTGCCAGCTCACCGGGGGGAAGACACTACGAGCAGTACTTC. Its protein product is CASSPGGRHYEQYF.

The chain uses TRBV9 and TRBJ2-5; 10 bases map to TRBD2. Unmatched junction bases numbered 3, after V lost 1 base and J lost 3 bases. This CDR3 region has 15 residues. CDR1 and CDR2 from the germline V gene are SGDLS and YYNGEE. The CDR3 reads CASSVRLAGEETQYF. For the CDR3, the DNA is TGTGCCAGCAGCGTACGACTAGCGGGCGAAGAGACCCAGTACTTC.

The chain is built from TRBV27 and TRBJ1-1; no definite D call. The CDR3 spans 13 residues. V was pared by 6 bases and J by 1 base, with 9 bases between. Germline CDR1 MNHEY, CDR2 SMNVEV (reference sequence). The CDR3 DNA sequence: TGTGCCAGCAGCCGACAAGAGAACACTGAAGCTTTCTTT. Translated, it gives CASSRQENTEAFF.

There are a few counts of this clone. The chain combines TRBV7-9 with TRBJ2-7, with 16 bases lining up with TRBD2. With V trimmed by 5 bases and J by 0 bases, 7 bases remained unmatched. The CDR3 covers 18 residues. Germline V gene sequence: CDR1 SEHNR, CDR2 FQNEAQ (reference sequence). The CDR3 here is CASSGGTSGREISYEQYF. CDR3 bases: TGTGCCAGCAGCGGCGGGACTAGCGGGAGGGAAATCTCCTACGAGCAGTACTTC.

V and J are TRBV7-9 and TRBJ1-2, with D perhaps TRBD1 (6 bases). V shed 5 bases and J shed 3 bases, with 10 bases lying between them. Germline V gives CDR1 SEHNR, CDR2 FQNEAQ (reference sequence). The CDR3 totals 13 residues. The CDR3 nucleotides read TGTGCCAGCAGCCCAGGACAGTACTATGGCTACACCTTC. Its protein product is CASSPGQYYGYTF.

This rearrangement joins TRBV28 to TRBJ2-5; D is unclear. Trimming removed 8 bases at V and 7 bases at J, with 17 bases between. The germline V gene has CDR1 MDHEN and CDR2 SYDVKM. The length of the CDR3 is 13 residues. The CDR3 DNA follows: TGTGCCAGCGCCCCATTCGGTTCCGGGACCCAGTACTTC. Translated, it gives CASAPFGSGTQYF.

The CDR3 DNA follows: TGTGCCAGCAGCCAGGGAATGGAATCAACGAACACCGGGGAGCTGTTTTTT. Translated, it gives CASSQGMESTNTGELFF. This sequence joins TRBV5-8 and TRBJ2-2, with TRBD1 as a possible D gene (5 bases). The ends were cut back, 4 bases at V and 0 bases at J, with 16 bases in the middle. This CDR3 contains 17 residues. CDR1 is SGHTS and CDR2 is YDEGEE in the germline V gene.

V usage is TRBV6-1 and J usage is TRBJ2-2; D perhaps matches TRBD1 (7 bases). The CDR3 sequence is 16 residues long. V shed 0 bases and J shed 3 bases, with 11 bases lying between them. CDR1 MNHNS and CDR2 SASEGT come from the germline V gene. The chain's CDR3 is CASSEAEGADTGELFF. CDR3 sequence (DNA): TGTGCCAGCAGTGAAGCGGAGGGGGCGGACACCGGGGAGCTGTTTTTT.

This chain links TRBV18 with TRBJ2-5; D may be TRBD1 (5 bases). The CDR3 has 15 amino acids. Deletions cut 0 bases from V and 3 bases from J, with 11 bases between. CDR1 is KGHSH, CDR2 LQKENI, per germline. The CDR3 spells CASSPPFGREETQYF. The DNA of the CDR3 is TGTGCCAGCTCACCACCCTTTGGCAGGGAAGAGACCCAGTACTTC.

The CDR3 DNA reads TGCGCCAGCAGCCAAGGACAGGGCTACTCCTACGAGCAGTACTTC. This gives the protein CASSQGQGYSYEQYF. This chain links TRBV4-1 with TRBJ2-7, with 7 nucleotides matching TRBD1. Germline CDR1 and CDR2: MGHRA and YSYEKL. The CDR3 runs to 15 residues. The trim removed 1 base at V and 0 bases at J, leaving 3 bases unmatched.

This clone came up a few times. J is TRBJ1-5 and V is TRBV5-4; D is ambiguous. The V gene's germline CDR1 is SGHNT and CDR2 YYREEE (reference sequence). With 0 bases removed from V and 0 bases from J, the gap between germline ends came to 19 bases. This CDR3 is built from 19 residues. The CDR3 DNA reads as TGTGCCAGCAGCTTGGTCGAGCGTCGGGAACCCTATAGCAATCAGCCCCAGCATTTT. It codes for CASSLVERREPYSNQPQHF.

The CDR3 DNA sequence: TGTGCCAGCAGTGAAGGGGGAGCGGGAGGGCGCACAGATACGCAGTATTTT. This encodes CASSEGGAGGRTDTQYF. The J gene is TRBJ2-3, the V gene TRBV6-1, with TRBD2 matching 10 bases. CDR1 and CDR2 (germline): MNHNS, SASEGT. V dropped 1 base and J dropped 1; count of bases not matched to a gene: 5. CDR3 length: 17 amino acids.

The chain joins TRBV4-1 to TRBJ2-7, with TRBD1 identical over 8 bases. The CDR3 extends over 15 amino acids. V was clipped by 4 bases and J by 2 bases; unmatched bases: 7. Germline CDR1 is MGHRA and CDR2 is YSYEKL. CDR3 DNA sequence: TGCGCCAGCAGCCTAACCGGGACAGGCGCCTACGAGCAGTACTTC. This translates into CASSLTGTGAYEQYF.